The sequence of this T cell receptor beta chain was determined in a study of cytomegalovirus exposure and HLA in healthy donors. Whole-study findings and limits: With high specificity and sensitivity, the classifier reportedly diagnosed cytomegalovirus status. Cytomegalovirus association was listed for 164 TCR beta chains.

Repertoires were generated with immunoSEQ multiplex PCR, while TCRdb's copy carries only in-frame clones and drops some. The data show 71,000 or so clones, roughly 94% seen once. The donors were part of the validation cohort, which consisted of about 120 subjects and was separate from the first cohort of about 670 subjects. Remarks on this clone: Its antigen is not identified.

This CDR3 is 15 amino acids long. Per the germline V gene, CDR1 is MGHRA and CDR2 is YSYEKL. With 2 bases clipped from V and 7 bases from J, the junction kept 7 bases outside the gene matches. The sample taken for sequencing was PBMCs. The rearrangement links TRBV4-1 to TRBJ2-1; 8 nucleotides agree with TRBD2. The source is a man between 18 and 35 years old in good health and CMV-seropositive. The CDR3 DNA follows: TGCGCCAGCAGCCAACGGACTAGCACTGTAAATGAGCAGTTCTTC. Protein: CASSQRTSTVNEQFF.